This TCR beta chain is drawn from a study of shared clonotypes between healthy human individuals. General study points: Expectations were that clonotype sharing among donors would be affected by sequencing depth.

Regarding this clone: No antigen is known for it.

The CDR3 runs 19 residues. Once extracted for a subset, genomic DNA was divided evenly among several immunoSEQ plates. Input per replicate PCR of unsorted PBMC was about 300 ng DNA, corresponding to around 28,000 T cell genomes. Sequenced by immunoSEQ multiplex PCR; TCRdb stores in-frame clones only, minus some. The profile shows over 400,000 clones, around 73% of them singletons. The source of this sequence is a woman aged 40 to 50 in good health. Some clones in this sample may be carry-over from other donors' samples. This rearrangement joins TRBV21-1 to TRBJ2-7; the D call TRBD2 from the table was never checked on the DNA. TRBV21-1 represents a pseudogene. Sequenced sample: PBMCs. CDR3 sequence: CASSRPPRGSAGYSYEQYF. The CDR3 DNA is TGTGCCAGCAGCAGACCACCTCGGGGTTCAGCGGGTTACTCCTACGAGCAGTACTTC.